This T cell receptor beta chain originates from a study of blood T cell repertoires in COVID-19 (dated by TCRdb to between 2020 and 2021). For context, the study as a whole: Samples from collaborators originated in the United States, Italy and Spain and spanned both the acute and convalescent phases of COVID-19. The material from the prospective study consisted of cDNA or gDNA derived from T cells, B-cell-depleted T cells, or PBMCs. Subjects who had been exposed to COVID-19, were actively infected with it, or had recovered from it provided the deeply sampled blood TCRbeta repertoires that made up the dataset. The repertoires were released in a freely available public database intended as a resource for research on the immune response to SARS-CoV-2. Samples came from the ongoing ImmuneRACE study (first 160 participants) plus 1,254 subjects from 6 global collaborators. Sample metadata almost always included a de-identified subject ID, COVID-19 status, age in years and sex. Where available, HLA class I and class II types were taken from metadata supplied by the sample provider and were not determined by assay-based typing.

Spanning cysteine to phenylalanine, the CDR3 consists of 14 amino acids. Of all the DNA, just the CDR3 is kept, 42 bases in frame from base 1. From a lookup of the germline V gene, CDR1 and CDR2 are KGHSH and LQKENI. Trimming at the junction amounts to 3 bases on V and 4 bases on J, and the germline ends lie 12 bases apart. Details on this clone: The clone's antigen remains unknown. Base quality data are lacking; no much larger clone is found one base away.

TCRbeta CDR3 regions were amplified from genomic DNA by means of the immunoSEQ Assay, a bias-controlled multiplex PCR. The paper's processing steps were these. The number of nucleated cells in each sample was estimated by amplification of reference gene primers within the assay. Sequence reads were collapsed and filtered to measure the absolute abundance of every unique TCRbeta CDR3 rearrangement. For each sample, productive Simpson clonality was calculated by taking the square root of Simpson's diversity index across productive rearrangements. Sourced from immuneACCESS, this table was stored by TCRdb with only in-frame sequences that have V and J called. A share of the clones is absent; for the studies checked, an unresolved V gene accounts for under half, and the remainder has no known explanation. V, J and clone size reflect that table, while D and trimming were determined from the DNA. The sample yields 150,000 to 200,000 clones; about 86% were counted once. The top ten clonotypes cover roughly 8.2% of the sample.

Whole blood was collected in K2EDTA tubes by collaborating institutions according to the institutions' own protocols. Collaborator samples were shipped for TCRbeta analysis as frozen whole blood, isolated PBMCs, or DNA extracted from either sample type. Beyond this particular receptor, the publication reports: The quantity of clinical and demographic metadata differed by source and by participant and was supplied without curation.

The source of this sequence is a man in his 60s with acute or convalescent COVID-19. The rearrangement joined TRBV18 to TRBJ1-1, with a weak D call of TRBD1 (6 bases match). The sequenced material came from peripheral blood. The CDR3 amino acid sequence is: CASSPAGAGTEAFF. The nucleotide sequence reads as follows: TGTGCCAGCTCACCCGCGGGGGCGGGCACTGAAGCTTTCTTT.